This T cell receptor (beta chain) stems from a study of technical replicates of blood from a handful of donors. This clone was observed once. The V and J ends lost 1 base and 4 bases, in that order; junction bases with no gene match: 8. Germline assignment: CDR1 SGDLS and CDR2 YYNGEE. This CDR3 is built from 16 residues. The repertoire was sequenced with immunoSEQ multiplex PCR; TCRdb's copy has only in-frame clones and lacks some. The sample carries 80,000 to 85,000 clones, around nine tenths recorded once. This chain links TRBV9 with TRBJ2-1; 7 bases are a match to TRBD1. The clonotype originates from a human donor in good health. Sequenced: T cells isolated from PBMCs. The CDR3 loop is CASSVSPRTGYNEQFF. For the CDR3, the DNA is TGTGCCAGCAGCGTAAGTCCACGGACAGGATACAATGAGCAGTTCTTC.